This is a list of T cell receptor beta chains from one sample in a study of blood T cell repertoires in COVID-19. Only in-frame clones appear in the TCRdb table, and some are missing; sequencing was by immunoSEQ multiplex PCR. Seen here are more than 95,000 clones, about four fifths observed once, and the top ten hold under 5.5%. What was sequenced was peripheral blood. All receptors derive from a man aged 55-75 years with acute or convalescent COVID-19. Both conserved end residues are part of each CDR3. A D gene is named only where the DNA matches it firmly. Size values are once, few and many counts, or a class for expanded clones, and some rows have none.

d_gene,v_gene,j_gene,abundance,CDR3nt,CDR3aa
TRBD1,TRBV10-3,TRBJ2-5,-,TGTGCCATCAGGGGGGACAGGGAATGGGAGACCCAGTACTTC,CAIRGDREWETQYF
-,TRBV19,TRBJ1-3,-,TGTGCCAGTAGTAAATTCGAGGGAATCCCTGGAAACACCATATATTTT,CASSKFEGIPGNTIYF
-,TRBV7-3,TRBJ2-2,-,TGTGCCAGCAGCTTAACGGGACAGAACACCGGGGAGCTGTTTTTT,CASSLTGQNTGELFF
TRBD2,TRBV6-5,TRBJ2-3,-,TGTGCCAGCAGCAGGACTAGCGGGAAGGCAGATACGCAGTATTTT,CASSRTSGKADTQYF
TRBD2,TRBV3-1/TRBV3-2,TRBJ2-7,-,TGTGCCAGCAGCCAACTAGCGGACTCCTACGAGCAGTACTTC,CASSQLADSYEQYF
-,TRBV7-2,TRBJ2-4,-,TGTGCCAGCGCAATGGGGGGAAGCAAAAACATTCAGTACTTC,CASAMGGSKNIQYF
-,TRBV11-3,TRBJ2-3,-,TGTGCCAGCACCCTTGGCACAGATACGCAGTATTTT,CASTLGTDTQYF
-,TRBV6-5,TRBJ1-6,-,TGTGCCAGCAGTTACGAGGTTACACGGAGGAATTCACCCCTCCACTTT,CASSYEVTRRNSPLHF
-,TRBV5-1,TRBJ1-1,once,TGCGCCAGCAGCTTGGTTGGGCCTGTCACTGAAGCTTTCTTT,CASSLVGPVTEAFF
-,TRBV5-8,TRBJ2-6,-,TGTGCCAGCAGCTTGGGACAATTCTCTGGGGCCAACGTCCTGACTTTC,CASSLGQFSGANVLTF
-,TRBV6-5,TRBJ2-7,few,TGTGCCAGCCTAGGACAGAGCTCCTACGAGCAGTACTTC,CASLGQSSYEQYF
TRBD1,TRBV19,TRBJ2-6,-,TGTGCCAGTAGTGTCCGGGACAGGCGGTCGGGATCTGGGGCCAACGTCCTGACTTTC,CASSVRDRRSGSGANVLTF
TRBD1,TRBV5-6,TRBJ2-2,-,TGTGCCAGCAGCGATGGGACAGGGAACACCGGGGAGCTGTTTTTT,CASSDGTGNTGELFF
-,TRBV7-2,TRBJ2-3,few,TGTGCCAGCAGCTTACGACTGGAAGATACGCAGTATTTT,CASSLRLEDTQYF
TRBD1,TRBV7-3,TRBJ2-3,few,TGTGCCAGCAGCTTAGACAGGGTCATAGGAGATACGCAGTATTTT,CASSLDRVIGDTQYF
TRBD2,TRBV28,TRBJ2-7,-,TGTGCCAGCAGTGGGGGAGGGACCCACCTATACGAGCAGTACTTC,CASSGGGTHLYEQYF
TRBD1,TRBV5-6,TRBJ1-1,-,TGTGCCAGCAGCCAAAGGGGGCCCCCTGAAGCTTTCTTT,CASSQRGPPEAFF
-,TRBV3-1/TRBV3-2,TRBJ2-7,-,TGTGCCAGCAGCCAAGACCGCCCAGGGGACCCCTACGAGCAGTACTTC,CASSQDRPGDPYEQYF
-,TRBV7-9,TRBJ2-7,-,TGTGCCAGCAGCTTAGGGGGGGGCAGGGACGAGCAGTACTTC,CASSLGGGRDEQYF
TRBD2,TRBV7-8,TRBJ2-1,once,TGTGCCAGCAGCGAATGGACTAGCGGCACCCTCTTC,CASSEWTSGTLF
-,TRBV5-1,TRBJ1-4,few,TGCGCCAGCAAACAGGAGCTCCTTAATGAAAAACTGTTTTTT,CASKQELLNEKLFF
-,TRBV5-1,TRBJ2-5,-,TGCGCCAGCAGCTACAGACAGCCGCAAGAGACCCAGTACTTC,CASSYRQPQETQYF
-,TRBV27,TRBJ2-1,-,TGTGCCAGCAGGACCGGGGACTCCTCCTACAATGAGCAGTTCTTC,CASRTGDSSYNEQFF
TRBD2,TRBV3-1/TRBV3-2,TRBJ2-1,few,TGTGCCAGCAGCCAAGTTAGCGGGGGGGCCCGAGAGCAGTTCTTC,CASSQVSGGAREQFF
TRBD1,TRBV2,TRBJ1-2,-,TGTGCCAGCCTATTCCGGGACAGGGAAGGGAGAGGCTACACCTTC,CASLFRDREGRGYTF
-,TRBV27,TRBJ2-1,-,TGTGCCAGCAGTCGGGAAAGGGCGGGTTTCTCCTACAATGAGCAGTTCTTC,CASSRERAGFSYNEQFF
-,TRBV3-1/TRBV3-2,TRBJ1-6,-,TGTGCCAGCAGCCAAGTTAAGGGCGGGGATAATTCACCCCTCCACTTT,CASSQVKGGDNSPLHF
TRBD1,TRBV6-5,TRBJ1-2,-,TGTGCCAGCAGTTACTCTGGGACAGAGAACTATGGCTACACCTTC,CASSYSGTENYGYTF
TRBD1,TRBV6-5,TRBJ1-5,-,TGTGCCAGCAGTTCGGTGACAGGGACAGGCGGGCAGCCCCAGCATTTT,CASSSVTGTGGQPQHF
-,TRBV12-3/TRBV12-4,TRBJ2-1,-,TGTGCCAGCTTGTGGCGGGGAAATGAGCAGTTCTTC,CASLWRGNEQFF
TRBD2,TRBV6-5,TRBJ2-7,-,TGTGCCAGCAGTTACAGACTAGCGTCGTCCTACGAGCAGTACTTC,CASSYRLASSYEQYF
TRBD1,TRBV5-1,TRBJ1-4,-,TGCGCCAGCAGCCCCCGGACAGGGACGGATGAAAAACTGTTTTTT,CASSPRTGTDEKLFF
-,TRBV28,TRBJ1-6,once,TGTGCCAGCAGTTCCTCGGGAATTAGGTTCGCCCTCCACTTT,CASSSSGIRFALHF
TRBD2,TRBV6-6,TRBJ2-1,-,TGTGCCAGCAGTTACTCGGGTAGCGGGAGTACCGATGAGCAGTTCTTC,CASSYSGSGSTDEQFF
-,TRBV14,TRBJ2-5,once,TGTGCCAGCAGCCAACCTGGGACATACCAAGAGACCCAGTACTTC,CASSQPGTYQETQYF
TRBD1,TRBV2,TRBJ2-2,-,TGTGCCAGCAATCGTGATGGGACAGGCGGCACCGGGGAGCTGTTTTTT,CASNRDGTGGTGELFF
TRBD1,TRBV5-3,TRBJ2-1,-,TGTGCCAGAAGCTTGGGGACAGGTAGTCGAGGTAAGGACAATGAGCAGTTCTTC,CARSLGTGSRGKDNEQFF
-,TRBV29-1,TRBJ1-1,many,TGCAGCGGTAAACAGGAAACTGAAGCTTTCTTT,CSGKQETEAFF
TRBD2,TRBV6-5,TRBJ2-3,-,TGTGCCAGCACAAGGACTAGTACGTCAGATACGCAGTATTTT,CASTRTSTSDTQYF
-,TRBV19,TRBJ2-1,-,TGTGCCAGTAGTATAACGAGGGAGCAGTTCTTC,CASSITREQFF
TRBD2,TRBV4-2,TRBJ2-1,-,TGTGCCAGCAGCCCAGGGCTAGCGGGAGGGCACAATGAGCAGTTCTTC,CASSPGLAGGHNEQFF
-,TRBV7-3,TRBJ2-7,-,TGTGCCAGCAGCTTAACTGAGGGCCTCGAGCAGTACTTC,CASSLTEGLEQYF
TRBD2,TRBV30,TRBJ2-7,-,TGTGCCTGGAGTGGGGGGGGCTCCTACGAGCAGTACTTC,CAWSGGGSYEQYF
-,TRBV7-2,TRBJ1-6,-,TGTGCCAGCAGCTCCCGGGACTTCCATTCACCCCTCCACTTT,CASSSRDFHSPLHF
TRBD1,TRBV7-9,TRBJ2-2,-,TGTGCCAGCAGCCCCCGGACAGGGGGCGGTGGCACCGGGGAGCTGTTTTTT,CASSPRTGGGGTGELFF
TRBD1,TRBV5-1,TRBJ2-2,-,TGCGCCAGCAGCACCGGACAGGTTCGAATTATGAACACCGGGGAGCTGTTTTTT,CASSTGQVRIMNTGELFF
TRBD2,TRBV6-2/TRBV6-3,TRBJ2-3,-,TGTGCCAGCAGTTACCAAACCTCCGGACTAGCGGGAGGGCCAGATACGCAGTATTTT,CASSYQTSGLAGGPDTQYF
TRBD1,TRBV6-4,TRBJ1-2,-,TGTGCCAGCAGCCCGGGGCAGGGGGTTAACTATGGCTACACCTTC,CASSPGQGVNYGYTF